The text below deals with one T cell receptor beta chain. Per the study methods: From reference gene primer amplification, estimates of nucleated cell counts were derived. Profiling relied on immunoSEQ multiplex PCR, and the TCRdb table lists in-frame clones only, not all of them. Clone size and V and J calls were adopted from that table, with D and trimming inferred from the DNA. The sample has over 300,000 clones, almost 85% seen once. This sample was taken from a study of blood T cell repertoires in COVID-19. As for the study in general: COVID-19 samples collected from the United States, Italy and Spain covered acute and convalescent phases. Sources were T cells, B-cell-depleted T cells, or PBMCs; the material itself was cDNA or gDNA.

Germline values: CDR1 SNHLY, CDR2 FYNNEI. Trimming stripped 3 bases from V and 5 bases from J, with 8 bases between. This CDR3 has 13 residues. The specimen was peripheral blood. The chain carries TRBV2 and TRBJ1-5; perhaps TRBD1 as D (5 bases). The receptor comes from a human donor in a cohort sampled during active COVID-19. CDR3 in amino acids: CASSDGGYQPQHF. As DNA, the CDR3 is TGTGCCAGCAGTGACGGGGGATATCAGCCCCAGCATTTT.